This record concerns one T cell receptor (beta chain) sequence. Assay: immunoSEQ multiplex PCR; the TCRdb copy retains only in-frame clones and omits some. The sample lists 270,000 or so clones, approximately 91% occurring once. The V gene's germline CDR1 is MNHEY and CDR2 SVGAGI. Trimming removed 2 bases at V and 7 bases at J, with 12 bases between. The CDR3 has 15 amino acids. This specimen belongs to a study of blood T cell repertoires in COVID-19. Study-wide context: Both acute and convalescent COVID-19 samples were obtained from the United States, Italy and Spain.

The sample consisted of PBMCs or T cells enriched from blood (not recorded which). This chain links TRBV6-5 with TRBJ1-6; tentatively, D is TRBD1 (5 bases). This TCR came from a woman in her 40s with acute COVID-19. CDR3 in amino acids: CASSYTTGPNSPLHF. The CDR3 DNA reads as TGTGCCAGCAGTTACACCACAGGTCCGAATTCACCCCTCCACTTT.